A selection of T cell receptor beta chains follows, all from one sample in a study of blood T cells in healthy people across ages. MiXCR, run by TCRdb on the 5' RACE reads, gives a single entry per CDR3 protein. The table has approximately 290,000 distinct CDR3 sequences, roughly 27% seen once. Sequenced material: blood. The receptors were sampled from a woman between 65 and 79 years old in good health. Both conserved end residues are trimmed from each CDR3.

J gene: TRBJ2-5
V gene: TRBV4-2
CDR3 protein: ASSQKGAGGQETQY

J gene: TRBJ2-5
V gene: TRBV7-2
CDR3 protein: ASSTRTSGIQETRY

J gene: TRBJ1-5
V gene: TRBV5-1
CDR3 protein: ASSLDLGEEQPRH

J gene: TRBJ2-2
V gene: TRBV7-3
CDR3 protein: ASSSGGTGELF

J gene: TRBJ2-1
V gene: TRBV20-1
CDR3 protein: SAGAFSEQF

J gene: TRBJ2-3
V gene: TRBV12-5
CDR3 protein: ASGPHTDTQY

J gene: TRBJ1-2
V gene: TRBV6-5
CDR3 protein: ASSPTAYGYT

J gene: TRBJ1-1
V gene: TRBV2
CDR3 protein: ASRIRTGNTEAF

J gene: -
V gene: TRBV9
CDR3 protein: ANSPPGEREQF

J gene: TRBJ1-2
V gene: TRBV12-5
CDR3 protein: ASGTGHSNYGYT

J gene: TRBJ1-5
V gene: TRBV12-3/TRBV12-4
CDR3 protein: ASGLPGTSQPQH

J gene: TRBJ1-2
V gene: TRBV6-2/TRBV6-3
CDR3 protein: ASRTRGGTKYGYT

J gene: TRBJ2-7
V gene: TRBV9
CDR3 protein: ASSSRGFDEQY

J gene: TRBJ2-1
V gene: TRBV6-1
CDR3 protein: ASSDSARNEQF

J gene: TRBJ2-7
V gene: TRBV4-3
CDR3 protein: ASSQEMGPYEQY

J gene: TRBJ2-5
V gene: TRBV10-2
CDR3 protein: ASRGTSGAQETQY

J gene: TRBJ1-2
V gene: TRBV6-5
CDR3 protein: AGSNRASHGYT

J gene: TRBJ1-2
V gene: TRBV15
CDR3 protein: ATSRDSLAHGYT

J gene: TRBJ2-1
V gene: TRBV18
CDR3 protein: ASSPQRSSYNEQF

J gene: -
V gene: TRBV24-1
CDR3 protein: ATGGTGGLIYNEQF

J gene: -
V gene: TRBV20-1
CDR3 protein: SARDLEQY

J gene: TRBJ2-7
V gene: TRBV4-3
CDR3 protein: ASSQSYRGEQY

J gene: TRBJ1-5
V gene: TRBV28
CDR3 protein: ASSLTGAGRPQH

J gene: TRBJ2-5
V gene: TRBV20-1
CDR3 protein: SVFQGGQETQY

J gene: TRBJ2-5
V gene: TRBV7-2
CDR3 protein: ASSLHRVIKETQY

J gene: TRBJ2-7
V gene: TRBV7-2
CDR3 protein: ASSPEMDINYEQY

J gene: TRBJ2-3
V gene: TRBV11-2
CDR3 protein: ASSLGTSGLTDTQY

J gene: TRBJ2-7
V gene: TRBV7-9
CDR3 protein: ASSLGGSGAYEQY

J gene: TRBJ1-2
V gene: TRBV28
CDR3 protein: AGGGDLNYGYT

J gene: TRBJ2-3
V gene: TRBV6-2/TRBV6-3
CDR3 protein: ASSYRTDTQY

J gene: TRBJ2-5
V gene: TRBV21-1
CDR3 protein: ASSTRDPDSSETQY

J gene: TRBJ2-5
V gene: TRBV3-1
CDR3 protein: ASSQDQVGQGEETQY

J gene: TRBJ1-2
V gene: TRBV3-1
CDR3 protein: ASSQNDPLRGYT

J gene: TRBJ1-4
V gene: TRBV5-6
CDR3 protein: ASSFGTGLGNEKLF

J gene: TRBJ2-7
V gene: TRBV3-1
CDR3 protein: ASSPTTYEQY

J gene: TRBJ2-7
V gene: TRBV10-3
CDR3 protein: AISGTSDSYKQY

J gene: TRBJ2-1
V gene: TRBV7-8
CDR3 protein: ASNPTSGLGNEQF

J gene: TRBJ2-4
V gene: TRBV6-2/TRBV6-3
CDR3 protein: ASSYGGWDKNIQY

J gene: TRBJ1-1
V gene: TRBV5-5
CDR3 protein: ASSLDSLGAF

J gene: TRBJ2-3
V gene: TRBV21-1
CDR3 protein: ASSKRVTGQATDTQY

J gene: TRBJ1-4
V gene: TRBV7-9
CDR3 protein: ASSLAGRGHGKLF

J gene: TRBJ1-1
V gene: TRBV2
CDR3 protein: ASSVRTEAF

J gene: -
V gene: TRBV7-2
CDR3 protein: ASSLRGREAYGQY

J gene: -
V gene: TRBV2
CDR3 protein: ATRWTGRNEQY

J gene: TRBJ1-4
V gene: TRBV28
CDR3 protein: ASSSQGARANEKLF

J gene: -
V gene: TRBV6-5
CDR3 protein: ASSYGLAAQETQY

J gene: TRBJ1-1
V gene: TRBV27
CDR3 protein: ASSRTGTEAF

J gene: TRBJ2-3
V gene: TRBV20-1
CDR3 protein: SASYTRTDTQY

J gene: TRBJ2-4
V gene: TRBV27
CDR3 protein: ASSSASGAKNIQY

J gene: TRBJ2-2
V gene: TRBV7-2
CDR3 protein: ASSLGWVPGELF

J gene: TRBJ2-2
V gene: TRBV28
CDR3 protein: ASVTTGTGELF

J gene: TRBJ2-6
V gene: TRBV6-6
CDR3 protein: ASSPASSGANVLT

J gene: TRBJ2-5
V gene: TRBV21-1
CDR3 protein: ASSKGGGQETQY